The text below deals with one TCR beta chain. The data were produced by immunoSEQ multiplex PCR, yet TCRdb's version contains in-frame clones alone and is incomplete. The sample yields under 250,000 clones, 83% seen once. The CDR3 covers 15 residues. V shed 5 bases and J shed 2 bases, with 16 bases lying between them. Germline loops: CDR1 LGHNT, CDR2 FRNRAP. The data stem from a study of blood T cell repertoires in COVID-19. Material: PBMCs or T cells enriched from blood (not recorded which). This sequence originates from a woman in her 40s who had been exposed to COVID-19. This sequence joins TRBV12-5 and TRBJ2-7; a weak D match, TRBD1 (6 bases). CDR3 protein: CASGRTNQGPYEQYF. The CDR3 nucleotides read TGTGCTAGTGGTCGAACGAACCAGGGGCCCTACGAGCAGTACTTC.